These 14 T cell receptor beta chains originate from one sample sequenced in a study of T cells after yellow fever vaccination. MiXCR was run by TCRdb on the 5' RACE reads, yielding one entry per CDR3 protein. The sample lists some 350,000 distinct CDR3 sequences, roughly 4.3% occurring once. The sample consisted of PBMCs, taken 5 days after the yellow fever booster vaccination. The receptors were gathered from a man between 18 and 29 years old who received the YFV17D yellow fever vaccine.

In this sample, this clonotype turned up a few times. The chain has TRBV5-1 and TRBJ2-1; 9 positions agree with TRBD1. Germline-derived CDR1 and CDR2 are SGHRS and YFSETQ. The CDR3 spans 13 residues. J was trimmed by 10 bases and V by 4 bases; bases with no gene match: 6. The CDR3 reads CASSLGQGGEQFF. In nucleotides, the CDR3 is TGCGCCAGCAGCCTGGGACAGGGCGGCGAGCAGTTCTTC.

This clonotype was detected a few times. V gene TRBV6-5 combines with J gene TRBJ1-1; D is possibly TRBD1 (6 bases). The ends were cut back, 4 bases at V and 0 bases at J, with 18 bases in the middle. CDR1 is MNHEY, CDR2 SVGAGI, per germline. The CDR3 loop spans 17 amino acids. CDR3 amino acids: CASSSTLGGRVNTEAFF. The CDR3 DNA reads TGTGCCAGCAGTTCAACGCTCGGGGGGCGGGTGAACACTGAAGCTTTCTTT.

Written as DNA, the CDR3 is TGTGCCAGCAGTTATCAGATCTCGAACACTGAAGCTTTCTTT. This gives the protein CASSYQISNTEAFF. The chain recombines TRBV6-5 with TRBJ1-1; D not certain. This CDR3 contains 14 residues. Trimming left V 3 bases short and J 1 base short, with 9 bases between. From germline, CDR1 is MNHEY and CDR2 SVGAGI.

This clonotype has only a few counts. The chain employs TRBV29-1 and TRBJ2-5; D remains unclear. Germline CDR1 is SQVTM and CDR2 is ANQGSEA. CDR3 length equals 13 residues. V was pared by 6 bases and J by 4 bases, with 15 bases between. The CDR3 loop reads CSVPEEGSETQYF. The CDR3 DNA reads TGCAGCGTGCCTGAAGAAGGATCAGAGACCCAGTACTTC. The variable domain in full, with the rest retrieved from reference TRBV29-1 and TRBJ2-5, is SAVISQKPSRDICQRGTSLTIQCQVDSQVTMMFWYRQQPGQSLTLIATANQGSEATYESGFVIDKFPISRPNLTFSTLTVSNMSPEDSSIYLCSVPEEGSETQYFGPGTRLLVL.

The table lists this clonotype with many counts. The rearrangement uses TRBV18 and TRBJ2-5, with 8 bases fitting TRBD1. The CDR3 runs 13 residues. The trim removed 8 bases at V and 5 bases at J, leaving 7 bases unmatched. CDR1 and CDR2 from the germline V gene are KGHSH and LQKENI. Here the CDR3 reads CASSPTGGETQYF. CDR3 in DNA: TGTGCCAGCAGTCCCACAGGGGGTGAGACCCAGTACTTC.

The V and J genes are TRBV5-1 and TRBJ2-7; TRBD1 might be the D (6 bases). The germline V and J ends were trimmed by 1 base and 4 bases, with 9 bases remaining between them. Germline CDR1 SGHRS, CDR2 YFSETQ. The CDR3 loop spans 13 amino acids. The CDR3 loop is CASSLPGEYEQYF. The CDR3 DNA reads TGCGCCAGCAGCTTGCCAGGGGAATACGAGCAGTACTTC.

This clonotype was recorded many times. The CDR3 nucleotides are TGTGCCAGCAGCCAAGGGGTCCTCGAGCAGTACGTC. Translating it yields CASSQGVLEQYV. The V and J genes are TRBV14 and TRBJ2-7; no clear D. CDR1 is SGHDN and CDR2 is FVKESK in the germline V gene. The CDR3 sequence is 12 residues long. V gave up 1 base and J gave up 6 bases, with 7 bases separating them.

This clonotype was observed at least ten times. The genes are TRBV25-1 and TRBJ2-1; D remains ambiguous. V was trimmed by 5 bases and J by 5 bases, leaving 4 bases between them. Germline CDR1 and CDR2: MGHDK and SYGVNS. The CDR3 has 11 amino acids. The DNA for the CDR3 is TGTGCCAGCAGTCCCAACAATGAGCAGTTCTTC. It codes for CASSPNNEQFF.

The chain uses TRBV12-3 or TRBV12-4 and TRBJ1-1; D unclear. There are 14 residues in the CDR3. V dropped 6 bases and J dropped 4 bases, with 15 bases sitting between them. The CDR3 reads CASSPARSGTEAFF. The CDR3 DNA sequence: TGTGCCAGCAGCCCTGCTAGATCAGGCACTGAAGCTTTCTTT.

At least ten counts were recorded for this clonotype. V gene TRBV5-1 combines with J gene TRBJ2-3; D may correspond to TRBD1 or TRBD2 (6 bases each). Between the trimmed V and J ends, which lost 4 bases and 1 base, there was a span of 10 bases. This CDR3 region has 14 residues. In germline, CDR1 is SGHRS, CDR2 YFSETQ. The CDR3 reads CASSGGGRTDTQYF. The CDR3 bases are TGCGCCAGCAGCGGAGGGGGTCGCACAGATACGCAGTATTTT.

V and J are TRBV6-6 and TRBJ1-1; a possible D gene is TRBD1 (5 bases). Looked up from germline, CDR1 is MNHNY and CDR2 is SVGAGI (reference sequence). V lost 2 bases and J lost 5, with 12 bases in between. This CDR3 has 14 residues. CDR3 nucleotide sequence: TGTGCCAGCAGTTACGGGGCAGGGCGAACTGAAGCTTTCTTT. Protein: CASSYGAGRTEAFF.

V and J are TRBV11-1 and TRBJ2-6; D possibly matches TRBD1 or TRBD2 (5 bases each). The CDR3 is made up of 14 amino acids. CDR1 SGHAT and CDR2 FQDESV come from the germline V gene (reference sequence). V lost 8 bases to trimming and J lost 4 bases, with 12 bases between them. This chain's CDR3 is CASDPGAGANVLTF. CDR3 in DNA: TGTGCCAGCGACCCCGGGGCCGGGGCCAACGTCCTGACTTTC.

This clonotype was detected a few times. This chain's CDR3 is CASSLEDRWRTDNSPLHF. CDR3 in DNA: TGTGCCAGCAGCTTGGAGGACAGATGGAGGACGGATAATTCACCCCTCCACTTT. The rearrangement links TRBV5-5 to TRBJ1-6; D is possibly TRBD1 (6 bases). CDR3 size: 18 residues. Trimming took 0 bases from V and 5 from J, leaving 18 bases between them. Per germline, CDR1 SGHKS and CDR2 YYEKEE (reference sequence).

This clonotype was observed at least ten times. V usage is TRBV9 and J usage is TRBJ2-1, with 8 nucleotides matching TRBD2. The CDR3 is 15 amino acids. V was pared by 6 bases and J by 6 bases, with 11 bases of the junction left unmatched. Germline V gene lookup returns CDR1 SGDLS and CDR2 YYNGEE. The CDR3 loop reads CASTLGGDLTNEQFF. CDR3 bases: TGTGCCAGCACCCTCGGGGGGGACTTAACCAATGAGCAGTTCTTC.